This TCR beta chain is from a study of blood T cell repertoires in COVID-19. The data were produced by immunoSEQ multiplex PCR, yet TCRdb's version contains in-frame clones alone and is incomplete. Of about 280,000 clones listed, roughly 89% are singletons. The origin of this receptor is a woman aged 55-70 years who had recovered from COVID-19. The sequencing input was PBMCs or T cells enriched from blood (not recorded which).

The CDR3 loop reads CASSLDMGGHNQPQHF. Here the CDR3 DNA reads TGTGCCAGCAGCTTAGATATGGGGGGGCACAATCAGCCCCAGCATTTT. This rearrangement joins TRBV11-2 to TRBJ1-5, with D maybe TRBD1 (6 bases). The CDR3 length is 16 residues. V lost 0 bases and J lost 3, with 12 bases in between. Germline V gene lookup returns CDR1 SGHAT and CDR2 FQNNGV.